Only one count was recorded for the clone carrying this T cell receptor beta chain. The source of the sample is a study of blood T cell repertoires in COVID-19. Libraries were prepared by immunoSEQ multiplex PCR; TCRdb keeps only in-frame clonotypes and omits some of them. The data hold a few hundred thousand clones, with approximately 88% observed a single time. Cohorts were assigned according to the clinical history that participants reported. Individuals in the exposed group had encountered a COVID-19 case within 2 weeks preceding study entry. V lost 8 bases and J lost 0; bases outside the gene matches: 8. The CDR3 covers 15 residues. The V gene's germline CDR1 is MDHEN and CDR2 SYDVKM.

The chain uses TRBV28 and TRBJ1-1; 8 bases agree with TRBD1. The sequence derives from a woman aged 40 to 50 who had been exposed to COVID-19. Material: PBMCs or T cells enriched from blood (not recorded which). CDR3 coding DNA: TGTGCCAGCCTCGACAGGGGCCTTATGAACACTGAAGCTTTCTTT. Its protein is CASLDRGLMNTEAFF.